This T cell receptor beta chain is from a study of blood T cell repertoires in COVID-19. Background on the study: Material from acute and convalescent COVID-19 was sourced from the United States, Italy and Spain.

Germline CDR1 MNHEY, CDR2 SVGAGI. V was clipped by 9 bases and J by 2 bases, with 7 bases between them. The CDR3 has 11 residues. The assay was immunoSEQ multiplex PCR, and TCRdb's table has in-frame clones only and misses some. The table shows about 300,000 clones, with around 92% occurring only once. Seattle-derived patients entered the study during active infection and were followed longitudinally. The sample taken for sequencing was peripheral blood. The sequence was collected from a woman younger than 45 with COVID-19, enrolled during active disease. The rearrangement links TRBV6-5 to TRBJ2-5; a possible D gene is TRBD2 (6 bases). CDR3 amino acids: CASREQETQYF. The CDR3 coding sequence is TGTGCCAGTCGGGAGCAAGAGACCCAGTACTTC.